This section outlines one TCR beta chain sequence together with its context. This sample is part of a study of shared clonotypes between healthy human individuals. Study overall: CD4 naive and CD4 memory each took three plates per donor, while CD8 naive took two and CD8 memory one.

Losses at the gene ends were 3 bases for V and 4 bases for J; bases not matched to a gene: 1. The CDR3 is 13 residues long. Per germline, CDR1 SGDLS and CDR2 YYNGEE. It was at deep level that the assay was run. TCRdb keeps only in-frame clones here, not all; method: immunoSEQ multiplex PCR. The sample yields approximately 600,000 clones, 85% to 95% seen once. CD45RO-negative CD8 cells positively selected for CCR7 made up the naive population, which excluded terminally differentiated effector memory CD45RA+ cells. The sample consisted of naive CD8+ T cells sorted from blood. The chain couples TRBV9 to TRBJ2-1; 7 nucleotides agree with TRBD1. This receptor was taken from a woman aged 25 to 39 in good health. This chain's CDR3 is CASSATGYNEQFF. CDR3 DNA sequence: TGTGCCAGCAGCGCGACAGGGTACAATGAGCAGTTCTTC.